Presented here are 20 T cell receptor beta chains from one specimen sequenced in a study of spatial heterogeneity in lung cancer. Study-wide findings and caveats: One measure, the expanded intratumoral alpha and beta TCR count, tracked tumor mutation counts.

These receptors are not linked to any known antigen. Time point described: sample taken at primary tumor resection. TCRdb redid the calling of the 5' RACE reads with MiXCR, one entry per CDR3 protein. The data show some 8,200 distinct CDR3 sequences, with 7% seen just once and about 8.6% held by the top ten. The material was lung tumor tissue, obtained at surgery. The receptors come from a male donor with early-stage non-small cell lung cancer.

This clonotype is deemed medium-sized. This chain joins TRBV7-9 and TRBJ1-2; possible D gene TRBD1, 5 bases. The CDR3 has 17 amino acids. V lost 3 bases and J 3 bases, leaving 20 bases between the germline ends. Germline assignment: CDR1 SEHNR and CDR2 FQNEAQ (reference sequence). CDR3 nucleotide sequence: TGTGCCAGCAGCTTTGAAGGGGATTACGGACTTGACTATGGCTACACCTTC. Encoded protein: CASSFEGDYGLDYGYTF.

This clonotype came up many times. The CDR3 here is CSAPRASGGSDEQYF. The DNA of the CDR3 is TGCAGTGCCCCAAGGGCGTCCGGGGGAAGCGACGAGCAGTACTTC. The chain couples TRBV20-1 to TRBJ2-7, with D perhaps matching TRBD2 (6 bases). The CDR3 has 15 residues. Germline loops: CDR1 DFQATT, CDR2 SNEGSKA (reference sequence). The ends were cut back, 6 bases at V and 5 bases at J, with 23 bases in the middle.

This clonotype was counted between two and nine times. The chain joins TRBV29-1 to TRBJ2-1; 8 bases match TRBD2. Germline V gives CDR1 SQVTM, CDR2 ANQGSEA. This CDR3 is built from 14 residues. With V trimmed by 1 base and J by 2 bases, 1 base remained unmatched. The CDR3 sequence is CSVEAGLAYNEQFF. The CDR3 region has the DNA TGCAGCGTTGAAGCGGGACTAGCCTACAATGAGCAGTTCTTC.

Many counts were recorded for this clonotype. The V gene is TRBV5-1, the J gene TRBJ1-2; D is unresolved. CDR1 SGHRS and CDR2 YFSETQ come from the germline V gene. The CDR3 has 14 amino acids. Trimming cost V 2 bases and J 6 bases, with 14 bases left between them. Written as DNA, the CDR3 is TGCGCCAGCAGCTTAACCCTCCAGAGGAATGGCTACACCTTC. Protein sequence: CASSLTLQRNGYTF.

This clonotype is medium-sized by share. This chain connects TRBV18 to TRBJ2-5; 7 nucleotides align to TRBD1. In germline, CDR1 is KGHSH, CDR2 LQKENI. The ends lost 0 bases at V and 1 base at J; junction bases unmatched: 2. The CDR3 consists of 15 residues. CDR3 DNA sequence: TGTGCCAGCTCACCACCGGGGACAGTCCAAGAGACCCAGTACTTC. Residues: CASSPPGTVQETQYF.

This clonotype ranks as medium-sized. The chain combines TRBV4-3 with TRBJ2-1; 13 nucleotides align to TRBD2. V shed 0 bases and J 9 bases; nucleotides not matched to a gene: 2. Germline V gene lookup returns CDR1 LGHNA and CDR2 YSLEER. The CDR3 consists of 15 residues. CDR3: CASSQDGTSGIEQFF. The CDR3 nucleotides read TGCGCCAGCAGCCAAGATGGGACTAGCGGGATTGAGCAGTTCTTC.

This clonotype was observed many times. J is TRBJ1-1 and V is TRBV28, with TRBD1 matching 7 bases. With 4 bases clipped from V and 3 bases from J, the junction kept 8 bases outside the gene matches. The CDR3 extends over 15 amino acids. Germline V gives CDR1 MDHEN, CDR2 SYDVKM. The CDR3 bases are TGTGCCAGCAGTTCACCCGGGACAGATTACACTGAAGCTTTCTTT. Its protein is CASSSPGTDYTEAFF.

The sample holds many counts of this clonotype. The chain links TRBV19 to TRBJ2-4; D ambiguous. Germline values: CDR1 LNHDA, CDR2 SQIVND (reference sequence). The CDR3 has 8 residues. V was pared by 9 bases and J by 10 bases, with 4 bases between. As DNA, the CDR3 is TGTGCCAGGGCTATTCAGTACTTC. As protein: CARAIQYF.

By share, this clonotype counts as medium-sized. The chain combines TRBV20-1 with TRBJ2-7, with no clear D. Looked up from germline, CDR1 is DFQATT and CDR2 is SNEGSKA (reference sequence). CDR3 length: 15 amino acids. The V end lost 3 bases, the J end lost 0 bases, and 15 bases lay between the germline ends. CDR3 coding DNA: TGCAGTGCTAGGGGTGGTAGGCAAAGCTCCTACGAGCAGTACTTC. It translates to CSARGGRQSSYEQYF.

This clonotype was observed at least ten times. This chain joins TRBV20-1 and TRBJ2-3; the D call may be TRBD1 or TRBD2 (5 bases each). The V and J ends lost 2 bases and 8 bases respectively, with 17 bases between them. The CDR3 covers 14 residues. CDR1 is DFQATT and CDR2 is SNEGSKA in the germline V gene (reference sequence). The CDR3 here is CSARPSGATGTQYF. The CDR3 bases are TGCAGTGCTAGACCCTCCGGGGCGACCGGTACGCAGTATTTT.

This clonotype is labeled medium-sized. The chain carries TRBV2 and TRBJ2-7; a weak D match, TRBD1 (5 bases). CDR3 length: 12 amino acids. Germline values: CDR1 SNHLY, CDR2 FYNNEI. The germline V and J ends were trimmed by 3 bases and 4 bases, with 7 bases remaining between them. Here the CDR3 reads CASSDRVYEQYF. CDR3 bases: TGTGCCAGCAGTGACAGGGTTTACGAGCAGTACTTC.

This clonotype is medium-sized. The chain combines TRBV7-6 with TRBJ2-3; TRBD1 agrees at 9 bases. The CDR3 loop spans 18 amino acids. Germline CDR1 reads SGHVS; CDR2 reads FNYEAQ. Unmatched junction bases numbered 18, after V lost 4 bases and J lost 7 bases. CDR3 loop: CASSSQGATAKPHHTQYF. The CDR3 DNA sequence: TGTGCCAGCAGCTCACAGGGGGCTACAGCTAAGCCACACCATACGCAGTATTTT.

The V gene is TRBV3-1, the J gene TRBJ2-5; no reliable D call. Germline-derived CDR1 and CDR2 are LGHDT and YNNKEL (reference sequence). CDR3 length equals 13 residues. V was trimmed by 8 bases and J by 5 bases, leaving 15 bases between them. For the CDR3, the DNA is TGTGCCAGCTCCGCATTGGGCAGGGAGACCCAGTACTTC. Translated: CASSALGRETQYF.

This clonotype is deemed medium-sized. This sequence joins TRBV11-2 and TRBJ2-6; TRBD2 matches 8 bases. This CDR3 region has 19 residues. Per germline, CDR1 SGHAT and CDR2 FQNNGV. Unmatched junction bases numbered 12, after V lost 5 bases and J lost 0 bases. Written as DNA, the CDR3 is TGTGCCAGCAGCATTCGGGGGGGCCTGTCGGCCTCTGGGGCCAACGTCCTGACTTTC. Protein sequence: CASSIRGGLSASGANVLTF.

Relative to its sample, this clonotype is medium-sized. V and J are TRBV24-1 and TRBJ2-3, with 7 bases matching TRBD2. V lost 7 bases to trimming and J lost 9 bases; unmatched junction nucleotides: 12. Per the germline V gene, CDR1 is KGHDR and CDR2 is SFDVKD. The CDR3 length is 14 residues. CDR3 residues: CATSSGGYSPTQYF. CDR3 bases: TGTGCCACCAGCTCCGGGGGGTACTCCCCAACGCAGTATTTT.

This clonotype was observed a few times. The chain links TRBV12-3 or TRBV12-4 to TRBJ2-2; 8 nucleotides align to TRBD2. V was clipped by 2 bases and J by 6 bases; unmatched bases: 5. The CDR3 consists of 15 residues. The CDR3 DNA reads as TGTGCCAGCAGTTTATCTAGCGGGTTTGCCGGGGAGCTGTTTTTT. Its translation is CASSLSSGFAGELFF.

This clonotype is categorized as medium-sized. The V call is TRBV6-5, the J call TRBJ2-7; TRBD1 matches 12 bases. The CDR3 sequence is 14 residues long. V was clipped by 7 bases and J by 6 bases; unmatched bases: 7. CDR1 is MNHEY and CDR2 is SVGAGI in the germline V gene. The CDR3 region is CASTQPGQGAEQYF. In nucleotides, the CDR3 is TGTGCCAGCACCCAACCGGGACAGGGGGCCGAGCAGTACTTC.

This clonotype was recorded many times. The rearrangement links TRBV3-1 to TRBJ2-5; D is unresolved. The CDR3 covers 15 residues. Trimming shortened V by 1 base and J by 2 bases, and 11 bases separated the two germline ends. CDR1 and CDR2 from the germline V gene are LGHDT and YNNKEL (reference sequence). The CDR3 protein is CASSQAWASQETQYF. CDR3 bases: TGTGCCAGCAGCCAAGCATGGGCGTCACAAGAGACCCAGTACTTC.

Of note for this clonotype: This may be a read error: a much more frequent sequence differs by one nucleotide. The CDR3 region has the DNA TGTGCCAGCAGTTACGATGGGGTCTATGGCTACACCTTC. Protein product: CASSYDGVYGYTF. J is TRBJ1-2 and V is TRBV6-5; no firm D call. Trimming stripped 2 bases from V and 4 bases from J, with 8 bases between. Germline CDR1 reads MNHEY; CDR2 reads SVGAGI. The CDR3 is 13 residues long.

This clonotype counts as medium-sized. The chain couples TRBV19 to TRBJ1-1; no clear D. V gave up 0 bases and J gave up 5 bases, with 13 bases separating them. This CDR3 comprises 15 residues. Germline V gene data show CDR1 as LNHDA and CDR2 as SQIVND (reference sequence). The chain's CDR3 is CASSIDTGLDTEAFF. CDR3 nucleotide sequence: TGTGCCAGTAGTATAGACACGGGGTTGGATACTGAAGCTTTCTTT.